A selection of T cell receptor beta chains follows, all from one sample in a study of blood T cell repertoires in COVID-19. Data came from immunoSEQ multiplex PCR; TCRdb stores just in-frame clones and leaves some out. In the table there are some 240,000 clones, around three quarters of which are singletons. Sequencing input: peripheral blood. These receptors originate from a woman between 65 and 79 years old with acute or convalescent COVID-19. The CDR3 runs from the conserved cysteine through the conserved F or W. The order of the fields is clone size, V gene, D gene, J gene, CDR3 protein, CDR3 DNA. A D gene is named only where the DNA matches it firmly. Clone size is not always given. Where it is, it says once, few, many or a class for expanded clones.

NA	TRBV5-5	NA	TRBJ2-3	CASSLDTGLSSDTQYF	TGTGCCAGCAGCCTGGACACGGGACTGAGTTCGGATACGCAGTATTTT
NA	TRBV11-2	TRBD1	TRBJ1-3	CASSLRQGSGTIYF	TGTGCCAGCAGCCTGCGACAGGGAAGTGGCACCATATATTTT
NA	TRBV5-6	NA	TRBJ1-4	CASSPSDTATNEKLFF	TGTGCCAGCAGCCCGTCGGACACTGCAACTAATGAAAAACTGTTTTTT
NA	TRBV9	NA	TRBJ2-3	CASSVTQGGYTDTQYF	TGTGCCAGCAGCGTAACCCAGGGGGGATACACAGATACGCAGTATTTT
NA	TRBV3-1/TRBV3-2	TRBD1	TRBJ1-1	CASSQRVGQGNTEAFF	TGTGCCAGCAGCCAAAGGGTAGGACAGGGGAACACTGAAGCTTTCTTT
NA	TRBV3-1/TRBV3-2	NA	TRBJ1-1	CASSQEASGLDTEAFF	TGTGCCAGCAGCCAAGAGGCTTCAGGGTTGGACACTGAAGCTTTCTTT
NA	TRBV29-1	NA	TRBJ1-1	CSVALSFDTEAFF	TGCAGCGTTGCCCTGTCTTTCGACACTGAAGCTTTCTTT
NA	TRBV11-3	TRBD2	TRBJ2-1	CASSLIAGSYNEQFF	TGTGCCAGCAGCCTAATAGCGGGGTCCTACAATGAGCAGTTCTTC
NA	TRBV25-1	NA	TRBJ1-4	CASSGSTATNEKLFF	TGTGCCAGCAGTGGATCCACTGCAACTAATGAAAAACTGTTTTTT
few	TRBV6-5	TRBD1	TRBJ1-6	CASEDRGNSPLHF	TGTGCCAGCGAGGACAGGGGGAATTCACCCCTCCACTTT
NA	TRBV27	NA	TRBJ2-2	CASSLSPGWGELFF	TGTGCCAGCAGTTTATCCCCAGGGTGGGGGGAGCTGTTTTTT
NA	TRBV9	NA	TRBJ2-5	CASSVRDGLGETQYF	TGTGCCAGCAGCGTGCGGGACGGTCTGGGGGAGACCCAGTACTTC
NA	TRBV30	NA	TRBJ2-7	CAWSGQVSYEQYF	TGTGCCTGGAGTGGACAGGTCTCCTACGAGCAGTACTTC
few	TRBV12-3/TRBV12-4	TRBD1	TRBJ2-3	CASSSGQNTQYF	TGTGCCAGCAGTTCGGGACAGAATACGCAGTATTTT
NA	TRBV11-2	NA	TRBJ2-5	CASSFRPRETQYF	TGTGCCAGCAGCTTCCGCCCCAGGGAGACCCAGTACTTC
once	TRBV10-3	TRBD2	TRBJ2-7	CAISDPGTSASYEQYF	TGTGCCATCAGTGATCCCGGGACTAGCGCCTCCTACGAGCAGTACTTC
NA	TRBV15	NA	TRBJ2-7	CATSREGRFYEQYF	TGTGCCACCAGCAGAGAGGGGCGATTCTACGAGCAGTACTTC
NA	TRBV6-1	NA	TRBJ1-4	CASSEVGRANEKLFF	TGTGCCAGCAGTGAAGTGGGCAGGGCTAATGAAAAACTGTTTTTT
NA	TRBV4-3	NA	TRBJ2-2	CASSQDRGRELFF	TGCGCCAGCAGCCAAGATCGGGGAAGGGAGCTGTTTTTT
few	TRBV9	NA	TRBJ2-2	CASSVDPRVANTGELFF	TGTGCCAGCAGCGTAGACCCGCGGGTCGCGAACACCGGGGAGCTGTTTTTT
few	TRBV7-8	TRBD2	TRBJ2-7	CASSLKSRTGTSDSYEQYF	TGTGCCAGCAGCTTAAAATCTCGGACCGGGACTAGCGACTCCTACGAGCAGTACTTC
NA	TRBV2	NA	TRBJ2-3	CASSEAGSGTQYF	TGTGCCAGCAGTGAAGCCGGGAGCGGTACGCAGTATTTT
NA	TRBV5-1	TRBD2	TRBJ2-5	CASSTLAGWGETQYF	TGCGCCAGCAGCACATTAGCGGGGTGGGGAGAGACCCAGTACTTC
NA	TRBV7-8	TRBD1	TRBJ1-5	CASSFSGTANQPQHF	TGTGCCAGCAGCTTCTCCGGGACAGCAAATCAGCCCCAGCATTTT
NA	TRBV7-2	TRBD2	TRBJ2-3	CASSAGLEAQYF	TGTGCCAGCAGCGCGGGACTAGAGGCGCAGTATTTT
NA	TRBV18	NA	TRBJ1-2	CASSLEESQGYTF	TGTGCCAGCTCCCTAGAGGAGTCTCAGGGCTACACCTTC
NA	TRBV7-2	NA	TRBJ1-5	CASSSGGGAQHF	TGTGCCAGCAGCTCCGGTGGTGGGGCTCAGCATTTT
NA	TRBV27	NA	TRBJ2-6	CASRPHSASGANVLTF	TGTGCCAGCAGGCCTCATAGCGCCTCTGGGGCCAACGTCCTGACTTTC
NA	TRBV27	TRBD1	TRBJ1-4	CASSLSDPGQGGEKLFF	TGTGCCAGCAGTTTATCGGACCCGGGACAGGGGGGGGAAAAACTGTTTTTT
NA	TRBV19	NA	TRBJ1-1	CASRGGGGTEAFF	TGTGCCAGTAGAGGGGGGGGCGGGACTGAAGCTTTCTTT
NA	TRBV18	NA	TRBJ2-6	CASSSSASGANVLTF	TGTGCCAGCTCCTCAAGCGCGTCTGGGGCCAACGTCCTGACTTTC
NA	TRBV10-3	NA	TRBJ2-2	CAIAQQGSRNTGELFF	TGTGCCATCGCCCAACAGGGATCGCGGAACACCGGGGAGCTGTTTTTT
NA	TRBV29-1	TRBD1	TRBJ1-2	CSVADRVSLYGYTF	TGCAGCGTTGCGGACAGGGTCTCTCTTTATGGCTACACCTTC
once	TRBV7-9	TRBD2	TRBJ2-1	CASSLVGLAGGRNEQFF	TGTGCCAGCAGCTTAGTGGGTCTAGCGGGGGGGCGCAATGAGCAGTTCTTC
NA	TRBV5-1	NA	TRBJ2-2	CASSLGKITGELFF	TGCGCCAGCAGCTTGGGTAAAATCACCGGGGAGCTGTTTTTT
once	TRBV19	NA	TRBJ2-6	CASMGAGSGANVLTF	TGTGCCAGTATGGGGGCAGGGTCTGGGGCCAACGTCCTGACTTTC
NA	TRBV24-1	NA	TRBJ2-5	CATSDLQFGGQETQYF	TGTGCCACCAGTGATTTGCAATTTGGGGGGCAAGAGACCCAGTACTTC
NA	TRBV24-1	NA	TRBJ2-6	CATSDPSPGAGANVLTF	TGTGCCACCAGTGACCCCTCCCCCGGGGCTGGGGCCAACGTCCTGACTTTC
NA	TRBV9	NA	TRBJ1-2	CASSPAGNYGYTF	TGTGCCAGCAGCCCCGCGGGCAACTATGGCTACACCTTC
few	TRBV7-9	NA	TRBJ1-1	CASSLGQLNTEAFF	TGTGCCAGCAGCTTAGGACAGTTGAACACTGAAGCTTTCTTT
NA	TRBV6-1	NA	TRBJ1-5	CASNLGQIQPQHF	TGTGCCAGCAACCTAGGACAGATCCAGCCCCAGCATTTT
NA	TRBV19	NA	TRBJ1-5	CASSISNSNQPQHF	TGTGCCAGTAGTATTTCCAATAGCAATCAGCCCCAGCATTTT
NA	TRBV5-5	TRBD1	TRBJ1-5	CASSPDRVNQPQHF	TGTGCCAGCAGCCCGGACAGGGTGAATCAGCCCCAGCATTTT
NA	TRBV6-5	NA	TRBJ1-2	CASSLTGNYGYTF	TGTGCCAGCAGTCTGACGGGGAACTATGGCTACACCTTC
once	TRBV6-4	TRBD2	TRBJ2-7	CACSRGEENLYEQYF	TGTGCCTGTAGTCGGGGGGAAGAAAATCTCTACGAGCAGTACTTC
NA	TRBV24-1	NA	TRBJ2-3	CATANPGQGTDTQYF	TGTGCCACTGCAAACCCGGGACAAGGCACAGATACGCAGTATTTT